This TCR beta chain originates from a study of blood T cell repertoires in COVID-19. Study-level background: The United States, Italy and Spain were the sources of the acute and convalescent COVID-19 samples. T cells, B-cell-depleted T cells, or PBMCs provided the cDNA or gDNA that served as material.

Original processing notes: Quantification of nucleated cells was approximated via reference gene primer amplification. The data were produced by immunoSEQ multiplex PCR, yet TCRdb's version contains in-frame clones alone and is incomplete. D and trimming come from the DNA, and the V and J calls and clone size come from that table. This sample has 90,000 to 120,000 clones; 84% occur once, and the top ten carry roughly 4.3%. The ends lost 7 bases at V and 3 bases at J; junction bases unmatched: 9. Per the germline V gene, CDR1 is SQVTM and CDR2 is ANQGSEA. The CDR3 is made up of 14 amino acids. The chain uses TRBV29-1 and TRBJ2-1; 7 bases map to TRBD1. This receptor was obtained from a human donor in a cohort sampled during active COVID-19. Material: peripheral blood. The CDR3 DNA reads TGCAGCGCACCCGACAGGGTACGCTACAATGAGCAGTTCTTC. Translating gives CSAPDRVRYNEQFF.